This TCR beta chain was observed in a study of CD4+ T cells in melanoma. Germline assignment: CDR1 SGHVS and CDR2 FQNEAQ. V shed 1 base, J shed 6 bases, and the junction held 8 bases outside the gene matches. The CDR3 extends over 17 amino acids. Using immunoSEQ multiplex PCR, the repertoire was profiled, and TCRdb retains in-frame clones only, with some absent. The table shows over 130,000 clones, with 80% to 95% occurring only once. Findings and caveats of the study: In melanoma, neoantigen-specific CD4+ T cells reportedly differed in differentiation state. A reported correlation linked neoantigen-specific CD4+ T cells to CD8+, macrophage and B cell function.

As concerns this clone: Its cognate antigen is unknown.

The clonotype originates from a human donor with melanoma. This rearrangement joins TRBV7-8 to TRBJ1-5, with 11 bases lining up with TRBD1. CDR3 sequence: CASSLDGTGGSFQPQHF. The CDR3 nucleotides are TGTGCCAGCAGCTTAGATGGGACAGGGGGATCATTTCAGCCCCAGCATTTT. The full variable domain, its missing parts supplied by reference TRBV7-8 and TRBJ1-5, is GAGVSQSPRYKVAKRGQDVALRCDPISGHVSLFWYQQALGQGPEFLTYFQNEAQLDKSGLPSDRFFAERPEGSVSTLKIQRTQQEDSAVYLCASSLDGTGGSFQPQHFGDGTRLSIL.